The source of this T cell receptor beta chain is a study of blood T cell repertoires in COVID-19. How the authors handled the data: The authors estimated nucleated cell counts from reference gene primer amplification. The assay was immunoSEQ multiplex PCR, and TCRdb's table has in-frame clones only and misses some. V and J calls and clone size are copied from that table; D and trimming were computed from the DNA. The repertoire holds around 160,000 clones, with around nine tenths as singletons. Germline CDR1 reads LGHNA; CDR2 reads YNFKEQ. This CDR3 is 16 amino acids long. Trimming shortened V by 5 bases and J by 0 bases, and 16 bases separated the two germline ends.

This chain links TRBV4-2 with TRBJ1-1; D possibly corresponds to TRBD1 (6 bases). The TCR sequence derives from a woman between 70 and 85 years old with COVID-19, enrolled during active disease. The sample consisted of peripheral blood. CDR3 protein: CASSKSYRALNTEAFF. CDR3 nucleotide sequence: TGTGCCAGCAGCAAGAGTTACAGGGCTCTGAACACTGAAGCTTTCTTT.